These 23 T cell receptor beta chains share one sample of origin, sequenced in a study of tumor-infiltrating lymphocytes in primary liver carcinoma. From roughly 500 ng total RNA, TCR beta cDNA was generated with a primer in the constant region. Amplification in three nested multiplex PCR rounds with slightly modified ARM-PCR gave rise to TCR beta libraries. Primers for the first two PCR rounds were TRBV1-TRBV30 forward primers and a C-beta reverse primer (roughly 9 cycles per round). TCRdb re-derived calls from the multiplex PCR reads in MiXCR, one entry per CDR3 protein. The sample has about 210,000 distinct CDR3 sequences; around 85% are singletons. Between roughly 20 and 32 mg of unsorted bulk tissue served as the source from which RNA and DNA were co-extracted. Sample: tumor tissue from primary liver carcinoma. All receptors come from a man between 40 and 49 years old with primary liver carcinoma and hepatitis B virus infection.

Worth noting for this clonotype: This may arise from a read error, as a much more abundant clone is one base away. The CDR3 DNA follows: TGCGCCAGAAGCTTGGCCGAGCGGGTTCAAGAGACCCAGTACTTC. Protein: CARSLAERVQETQYF. The chain carries TRBV5-1 and TRBJ2-5, with D perhaps matching TRBD2 (6 bases). Germline values: CDR1 SGHRS, CDR2 YFSETQ. This CDR3 region has 15 residues.

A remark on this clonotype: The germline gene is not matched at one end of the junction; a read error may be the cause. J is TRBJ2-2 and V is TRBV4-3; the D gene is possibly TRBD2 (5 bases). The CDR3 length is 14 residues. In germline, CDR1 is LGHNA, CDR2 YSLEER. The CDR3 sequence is CASSQDRNTGEPLF. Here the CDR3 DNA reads TGCGCCAGCAGCCAAGATCGGAACACCGGGGAGCCGTTATTT.

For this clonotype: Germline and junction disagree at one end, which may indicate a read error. The CDR3 loop is CASSLVTSGGIGELFF. The CDR3 DNA follows: TGTGCCAGTAGCTTAGTTACTAGCGGGGGCATCGGGGAGCTGTTTTTT. The chain couples TRBV11-2 to TRBJ2-2; 11 positions agree with TRBD2. CDR1 is SGHAT and CDR2 is FQNNGV in the germline V gene. The length of the CDR3 is 16 residues. The full variable domain, completed using reference TRBV11-2 and TRBJ2-2, is EAGVAQSPRYKIIEKRQSVAFWCNPISGHATLYWYQQILGQGPKLLIQFQNNGVVDDSQLPKDRFSAERLKGVDSTLKIQPAKLEDSAVYLCASSLVTSGGIGELFFGEGSRLTVL.

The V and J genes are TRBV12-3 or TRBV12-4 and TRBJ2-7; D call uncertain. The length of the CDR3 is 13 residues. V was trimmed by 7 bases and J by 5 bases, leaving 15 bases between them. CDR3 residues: CASKRAIMDEQYF. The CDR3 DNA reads TGTGCCAGCAAACGGGCTATCATGGACGAGCAGTACTTC.

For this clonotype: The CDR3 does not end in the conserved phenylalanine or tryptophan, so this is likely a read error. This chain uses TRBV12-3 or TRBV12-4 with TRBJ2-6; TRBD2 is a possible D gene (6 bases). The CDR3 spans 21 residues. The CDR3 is CASSRTRLVPGRASGANILTL. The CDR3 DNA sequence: TGTGCCAGCAGTAGGACCCGACTAGTCCCCGGTCGGGCCTCTGGGGCCAACATCCTGACTTTG.

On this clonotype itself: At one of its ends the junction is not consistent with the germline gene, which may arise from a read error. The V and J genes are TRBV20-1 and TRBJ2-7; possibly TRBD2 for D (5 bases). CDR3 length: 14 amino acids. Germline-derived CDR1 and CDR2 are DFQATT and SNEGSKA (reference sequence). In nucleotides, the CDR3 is TGCTGTGCTAGAGATGAAGGACTCAGCTACGAGCAGTACTTC. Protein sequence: CCARDEGLSYEQYF.

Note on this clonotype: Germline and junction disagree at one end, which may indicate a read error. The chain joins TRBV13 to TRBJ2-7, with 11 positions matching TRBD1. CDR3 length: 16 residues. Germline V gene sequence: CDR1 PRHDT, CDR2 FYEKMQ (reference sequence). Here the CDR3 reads CASSLRGTGGTYGQYF. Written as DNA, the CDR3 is TGTGCCAGTAGCTTACGTGGGACAGGGGGGACCTACGGGCAGTACTTC.

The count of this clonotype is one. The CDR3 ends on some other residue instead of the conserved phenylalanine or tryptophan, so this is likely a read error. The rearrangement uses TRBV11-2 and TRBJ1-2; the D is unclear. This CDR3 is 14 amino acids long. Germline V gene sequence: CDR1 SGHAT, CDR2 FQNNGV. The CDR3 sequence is CASNLDRAAYGYTI. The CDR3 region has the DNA TGTGCCAGCAACTTAGATCGGGCAGCGTATGGCTACACCATC.

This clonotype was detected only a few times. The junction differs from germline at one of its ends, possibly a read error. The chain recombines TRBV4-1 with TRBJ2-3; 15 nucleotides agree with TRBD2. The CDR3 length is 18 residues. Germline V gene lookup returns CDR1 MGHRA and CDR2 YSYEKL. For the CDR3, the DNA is TGCGCCAGTAGCCAAGGGGGGGGACTAGCGGGAGGTTCAGATACGCAGTATTTT. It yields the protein CASSQGGGLAGGSDTQYF.

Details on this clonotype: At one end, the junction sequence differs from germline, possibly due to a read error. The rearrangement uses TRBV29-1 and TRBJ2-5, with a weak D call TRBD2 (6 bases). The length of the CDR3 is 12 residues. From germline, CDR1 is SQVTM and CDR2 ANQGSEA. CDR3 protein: CSGMESGKTQYF. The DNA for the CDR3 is TGTAGCGGTATGGAAAGTGGAAAGACCCAGTACTTC.

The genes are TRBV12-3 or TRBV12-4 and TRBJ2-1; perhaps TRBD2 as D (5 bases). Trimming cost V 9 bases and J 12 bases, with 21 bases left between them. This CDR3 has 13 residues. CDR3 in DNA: TGTGCCAGGAGTCCCCTCGATTTTCGGGGGCAGTTCTTC. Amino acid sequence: CARSPLDFRGQFF.

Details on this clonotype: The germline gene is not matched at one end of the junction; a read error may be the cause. In DNA form, the CDR3 reads TGCGCCAGCAGCCCCTCGGACAGTTGCACTGAAGCTTTCTTT. This codes for CASSPSDSCTEAFF. The J gene is TRBJ1-1, the V gene TRBV6-5, with TRBD1 as a possible D gene (6 bases). The CDR3 spans 14 residues. Germline V CDR1 and CDR2: MNHEY, SVGAGI.

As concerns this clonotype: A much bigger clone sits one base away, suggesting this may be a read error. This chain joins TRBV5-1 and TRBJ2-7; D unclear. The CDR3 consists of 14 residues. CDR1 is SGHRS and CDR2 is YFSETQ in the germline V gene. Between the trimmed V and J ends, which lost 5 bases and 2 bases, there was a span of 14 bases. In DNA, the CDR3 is TGCGCCAGCAGTCGTAAGGGCCAAACCTACGAGCAGTACTTC. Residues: CASSRKGQTYEQYF.

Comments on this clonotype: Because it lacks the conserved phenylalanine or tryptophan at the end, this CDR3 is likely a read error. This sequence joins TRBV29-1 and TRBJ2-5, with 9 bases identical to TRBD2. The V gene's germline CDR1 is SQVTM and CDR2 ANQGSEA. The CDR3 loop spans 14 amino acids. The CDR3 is CGAEDKASGEIQYL. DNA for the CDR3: TGCGGCGCTGAAGATAAGGCTAGCGGGGAGATCCAGTACCTC.

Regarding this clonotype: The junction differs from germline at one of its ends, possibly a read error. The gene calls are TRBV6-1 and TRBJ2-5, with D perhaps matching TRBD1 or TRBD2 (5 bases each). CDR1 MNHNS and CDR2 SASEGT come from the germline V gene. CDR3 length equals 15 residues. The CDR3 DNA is TGTGCCACCACCCCCTCTTGGGGGAGTCAAGAGATCCAGTATTTC. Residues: CATTPSWGSQEIQYF.

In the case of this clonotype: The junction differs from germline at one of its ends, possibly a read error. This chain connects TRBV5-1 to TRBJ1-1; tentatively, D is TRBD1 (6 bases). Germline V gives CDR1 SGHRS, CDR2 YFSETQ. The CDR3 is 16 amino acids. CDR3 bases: TGCGTCAGCAGCTTGGTCCTACAGGGTGGGAAGGCTGAAGCTTTCTTT. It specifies CVSSLVLQGGKAEAFF.

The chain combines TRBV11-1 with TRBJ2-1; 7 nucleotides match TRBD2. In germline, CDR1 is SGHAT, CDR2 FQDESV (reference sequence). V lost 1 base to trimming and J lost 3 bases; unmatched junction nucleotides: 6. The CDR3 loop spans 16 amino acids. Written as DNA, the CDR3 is TGTGCCAGCAGCTTAGTGAAGCGGGGAAGCTACAATGAGCAGTTCTTC. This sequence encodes CASSLVKRGSYNEQFF.

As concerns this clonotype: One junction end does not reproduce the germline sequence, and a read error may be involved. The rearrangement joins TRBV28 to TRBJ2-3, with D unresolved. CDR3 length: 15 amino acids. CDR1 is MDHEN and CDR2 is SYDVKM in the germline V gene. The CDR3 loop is CVSTPPVVHTDTQYF. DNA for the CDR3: TGTGTCAGCACCCCGCCGGTGGTCCACACAGATACGCAATATTTT.

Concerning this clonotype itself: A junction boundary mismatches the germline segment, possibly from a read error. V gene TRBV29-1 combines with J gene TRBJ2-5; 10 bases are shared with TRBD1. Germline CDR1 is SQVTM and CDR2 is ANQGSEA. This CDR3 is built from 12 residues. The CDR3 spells CSVLGTGETQDF. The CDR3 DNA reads TGCAGCGTGTTGGGGACAGGGGAGACCCAGGACTTC.

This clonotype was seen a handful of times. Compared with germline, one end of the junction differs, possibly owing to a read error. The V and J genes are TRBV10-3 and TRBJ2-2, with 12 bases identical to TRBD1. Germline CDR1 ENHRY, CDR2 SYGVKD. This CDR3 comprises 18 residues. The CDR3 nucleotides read TGTGGCATCAGTGAGCAGGGGACAGGGGGCCGATGGAACGGGGAGCTGTTTTTT. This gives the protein CGISEQGTGGRWNGELFF.

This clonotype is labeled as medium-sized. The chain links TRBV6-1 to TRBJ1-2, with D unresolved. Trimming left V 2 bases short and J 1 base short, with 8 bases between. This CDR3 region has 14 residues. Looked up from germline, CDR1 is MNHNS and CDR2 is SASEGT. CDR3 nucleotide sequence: TGTGCCAGCAGTGAAATTCGGGATAACTATGGCTACACCTTC. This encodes CASSEIRDNYGYTF.

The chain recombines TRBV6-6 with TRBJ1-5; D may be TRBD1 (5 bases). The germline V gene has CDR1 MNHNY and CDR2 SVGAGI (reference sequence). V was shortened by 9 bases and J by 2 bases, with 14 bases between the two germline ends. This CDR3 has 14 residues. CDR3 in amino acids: CASIEGKGNQPQHF. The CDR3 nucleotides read TGTGCCAGTATAGAGGGGAAGGGCAATCAGCCCCAGCATTTT.

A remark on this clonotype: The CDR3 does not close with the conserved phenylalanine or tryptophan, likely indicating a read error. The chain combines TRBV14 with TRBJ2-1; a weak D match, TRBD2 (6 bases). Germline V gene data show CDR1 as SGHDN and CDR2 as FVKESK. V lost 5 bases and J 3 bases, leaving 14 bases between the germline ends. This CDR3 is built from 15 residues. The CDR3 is CASSAVGGSYNEQFL. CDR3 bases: TGTGCCAGCAGCGCGGTAGGAGGGAGCTACAATGAGCAGTTCTTA.